This is a list of T cell receptor beta chains from one sample in a study of blood T cell repertoires in COVID-19. Method: immunoSEQ multiplex PCR; TCRdb's copy keeps in-frame clones and lacks some. The sample has 300,000 to 500,000 clones, approximately 88% seen once. Sequenced input: PBMCs or T cells enriched from blood (not recorded which). These receptors came from a woman aged 25 to 39 with acute COVID-19. Both conserved end residues are part of each CDR3. The D gene is left open where the match is weak. The size field is filled for only some rows; it gives once, few, many or a size class.

cdr3_nt	cdr3_aa	d_call	j_call	clone_size	v_call
TGTGCCAGCAGCTTCAGGGCTGGCGGCACTGAAGCTTTCTTT	CASSFRAGGTEAFF	NA	TRBJ1-1	NA	TRBV7-2
TGTGCCAGCAGCGTGGGTGACAGGGGGCAAGAGACCCAGTACTTC	CASSVGDRGQETQYF	TRBD1	TRBJ2-5	NA	TRBV9
TGTGCCAGCAGACTACCGGGAGGCCTTCGGGAGACCCAGTACTTC	CASRLPGGLRETQYF	TRBD2	TRBJ2-5	few	TRBV2
TGTGCCATCAGTGGTCAGGGGAGTAAGGTCATGAACACTGAAGCTTTCTTT	CAISGQGSKVMNTEAFF	NA	TRBJ1-1	NA	TRBV10-3
TGTGCCACCAGTGATAACGGACAGGGGGGCGCTTATGAGCAGTTCTTC	CATSDNGQGGAYEQFF	TRBD1	TRBJ2-1	NA	TRBV24-1
TGTGCCAGCAGTGCGTGGACAGGGGGGGGCAATCAGCCCCAGCATTTT	CASSAWTGGGNQPQHF	TRBD1	TRBJ1-5	once	TRBV6-1
TGTGCCAGCAGCCAAGCATGGAGGGGTCCTAATAATTCACCCCTCCACTTT	CASSQAWRGPNNSPLHF	NA	TRBJ1-6	few	TRBV14
TGTGCCAGCAGTGCAGGGGGCGCAGAGACCCAGTACTTC	CASSAGGAETQYF	TRBD1	TRBJ2-5	once	TRBV25-1
TGTGCCAGCAGTGAATGGGGGGACGAGCAGTACTTC	CASSEWGDEQYF	NA	TRBJ2-7	NA	TRBV2
TGCGCCAGCAGCGAGCGGGGGGCCGGAGAGCAGTTCTTC	CASSERGAGEQFF	TRBD2	TRBJ2-1	NA	TRBV4-1
TGTGCCAGCAGTGAAGAGGCGACAGGAGGAAATGAAAAACTGTTTTTT	CASSEEATGGNEKLFF	NA	TRBJ1-4	once	TRBV6-1
TGTGCCACCCGAGTCGGACAGGGCGTTTGGAATGAGCAGTTCTTC	CATRVGQGVWNEQFF	TRBD1	TRBJ2-1	NA	TRBV10-3
TGTGCCAGCAGACGGGGAGCCTCTAGCAATCAGCCCCAGCATTTT	CASRRGASSNQPQHF	NA	TRBJ1-5	NA	TRBV6-5
TGTGCCAGCTCACCGGAGCCGCAACCGAACAATGAGCAGTTCTTC	CASSPEPQPNNEQFF	NA	TRBJ2-1	NA	TRBV18
TGTGCCAGCAGTTTTCGGGGGACGAACACTGAAGCTTTCTTT	CASSFRGTNTEAFF	NA	TRBJ1-1	NA	TRBV27
TGTGCCAGCAGCTTGGACGGGGGGGCTTACAATGAGCAGTTCTTC	CASSLDGGAYNEQFF	TRBD2	TRBJ2-1	NA	TRBV7-7
TGTGCCAGCAGCGTACGGACTGAACAAGAGACCCAGTACTTC	CASSVRTEQETQYF	NA	TRBJ2-5	few	TRBV7-9
TGTGCCAGCTCACCGGGACAGGGGAGTGAGCAGTACTTC	CASSPGQGSEQYF	TRBD1	TRBJ2-7	NA	TRBV18
TGCAGTGCTAGTAGAGGGGGGGCTGGGGATGAGCAGTTCTTC	CSASRGGAGDEQFF	NA	TRBJ2-1	NA	TRBV20-1
TGTGCCAGCAGCTTGGGGGACAGGGTCTATGGCTACACCTTC	CASSLGDRVYGYTF	TRBD1	TRBJ1-2	NA	TRBV5-6
TGTGCCAGCGCTCGACAGGGGCTCTCCTATAATTCACCCCTCCACTTT	CASARQGLSYNSPLHF	TRBD1	TRBJ1-6	NA	TRBV19
TGTGCCAGTAGTACACCAGGGGAGATAGAGACCCAGTACTTC	CASSTPGEIETQYF	NA	TRBJ2-5	NA	TRBV19
TGTGCCAGCAGCCCGACAGGGGTCAATTCACCCCTCCACTTT	CASSPTGVNSPLHF	TRBD1	TRBJ1-6	few	TRBV5-6
TGTGCCAGCAGCTCCTACGGACAGGGCAGCACTGAAGCTTTCTTT	CASSSYGQGSTEAFF	TRBD1	TRBJ1-1	NA	TRBV7-3
TGTGCCAGCAGCCAATTGACAGGGGGTTTAGCTAACTATGGCTACACCTTC	CASSQLTGGLANYGYTF	TRBD1	TRBJ1-2	NA	TRBV3-1/TRBV3-2
TGCGCCAGCAGCCTCAGGGGTAATTCACCCCTCCACTTT	CASSLRGNSPLHF	NA	TRBJ1-6	once	TRBV5-1